The source of this TCR beta chain is a study of shared clonotypes between healthy human individuals. Study conclusions and caveats: Naive subsets generally exceeded memory subsets in estimated richness.

TCRdb keeps only in-frame clones here, not all; method: immunoSEQ multiplex PCR. The repertoire has about 2.3 million clones, approximately 90% of them found once; the top ten carry 0.3% to 0.4%. Note on this clone: Its antigen is as yet unknown.

Sequenced input: naive CD4+ T cells from PBMCs. The subset: CD45RA+ positively selected. This clonotype was sampled from a man between 18 and 29 years old in good health. Some clones in this sample may be carry-over from other donors' samples.

CDR3 loop: CASSQEPGREAFF. The CDR3 DNA reads as TGCGCCAGCAGCCAGGAGCCCGGAAGGGAAGCTTTCTTT. This rearrangement joins TRBV5-1 to TRBJ1-1; D not resolved. CDR1 SGHRS and CDR2 YFSETQ come from the germline V gene. The ends were cut back, 4 bases at V and 8 bases at J, with 15 bases in the middle. This CDR3 is built from 13 residues.